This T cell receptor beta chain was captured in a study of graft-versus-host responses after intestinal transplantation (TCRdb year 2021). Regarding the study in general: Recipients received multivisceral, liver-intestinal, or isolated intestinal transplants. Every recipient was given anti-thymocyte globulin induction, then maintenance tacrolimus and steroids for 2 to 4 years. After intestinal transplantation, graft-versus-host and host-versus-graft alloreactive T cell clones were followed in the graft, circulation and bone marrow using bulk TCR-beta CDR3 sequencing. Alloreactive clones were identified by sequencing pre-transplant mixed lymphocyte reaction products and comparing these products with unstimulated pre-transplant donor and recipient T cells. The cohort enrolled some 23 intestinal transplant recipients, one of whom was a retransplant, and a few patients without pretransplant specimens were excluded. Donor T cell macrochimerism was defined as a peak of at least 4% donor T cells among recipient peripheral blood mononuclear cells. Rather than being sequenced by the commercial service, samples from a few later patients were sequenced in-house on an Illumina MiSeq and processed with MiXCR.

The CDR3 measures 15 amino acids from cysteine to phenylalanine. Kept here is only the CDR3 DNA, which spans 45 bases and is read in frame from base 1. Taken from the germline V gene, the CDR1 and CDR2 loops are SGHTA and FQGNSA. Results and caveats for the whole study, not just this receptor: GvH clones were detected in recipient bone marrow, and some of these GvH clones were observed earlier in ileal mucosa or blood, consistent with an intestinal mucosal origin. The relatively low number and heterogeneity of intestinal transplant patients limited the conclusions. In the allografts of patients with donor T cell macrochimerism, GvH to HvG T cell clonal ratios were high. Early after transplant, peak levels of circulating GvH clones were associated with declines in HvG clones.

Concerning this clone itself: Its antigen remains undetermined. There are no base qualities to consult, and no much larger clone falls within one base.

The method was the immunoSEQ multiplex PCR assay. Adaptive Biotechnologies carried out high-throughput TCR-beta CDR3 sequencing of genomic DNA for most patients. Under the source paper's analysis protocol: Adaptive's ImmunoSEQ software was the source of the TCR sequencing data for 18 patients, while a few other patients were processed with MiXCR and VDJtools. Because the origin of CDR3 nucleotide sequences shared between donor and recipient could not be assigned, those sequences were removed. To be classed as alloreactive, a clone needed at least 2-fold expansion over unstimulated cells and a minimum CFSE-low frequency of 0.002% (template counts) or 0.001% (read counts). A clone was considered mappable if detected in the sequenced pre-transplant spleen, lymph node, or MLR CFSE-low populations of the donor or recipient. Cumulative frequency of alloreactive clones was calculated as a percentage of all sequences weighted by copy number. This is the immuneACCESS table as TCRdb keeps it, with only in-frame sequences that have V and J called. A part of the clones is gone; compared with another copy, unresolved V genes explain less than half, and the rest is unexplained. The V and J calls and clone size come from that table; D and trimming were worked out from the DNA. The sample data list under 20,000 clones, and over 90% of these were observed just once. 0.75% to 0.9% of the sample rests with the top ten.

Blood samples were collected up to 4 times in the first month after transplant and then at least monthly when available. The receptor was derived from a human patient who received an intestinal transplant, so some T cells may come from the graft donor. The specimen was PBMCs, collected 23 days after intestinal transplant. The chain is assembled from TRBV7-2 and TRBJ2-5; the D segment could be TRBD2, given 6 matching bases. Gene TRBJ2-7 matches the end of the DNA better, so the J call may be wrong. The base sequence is TGTGCCAGCAGTCATTATAGCGGTCCCGCCTACGAGCAGTACTTC. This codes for CASSHYSGPAYEQYF.